Listed below are T cell receptor beta chains from one sample, sequenced in a study of T-cell memory formation after mild COVID-19. A single record per CDR3 protein comes from TCRdb applying MiXCR to the 5' RACE reads. Of hundreds of thousands of distinct CDR3 sequences listed, roughly 23% are singletons. Sequenced material: PBMCs or a T cell subset sorted from them (not recorded which). Every receptor here comes from an adult woman who had mild COVID-19 (a few samples of this study predate the infection). Cell type and time point are not known. CDR3s leave out the opening cysteine and the closing phenylalanine or tryptophan. The D gene is left open where the match is weak.

10	TRBV20-1	TRBJ2-3	NA	SATTLADTQY
11	TRBV7-2	TRBJ1-1	NA	ASSGNVRGEAF
11	TRBV27	TRBJ2-3	NA	ASSSMVGDTQY
9	TRBV25-1	TRBJ1-1	NA	ASSGGPGAF
12	TRBV7-9	TRBJ2-1	TRBD1	ASSPGTGHNEQF
15	TRBV7-2	TRBJ2-3	TRBD2	ASSPGTSGSSTDTQY
13	TRBV7-6	TRBJ1-1	TRBD1	ASRTTGQSNTEAF
9	TRBV20-1	TRBJ2-5	NA	SAPNRETQY
14	TRBV24-1	TRBJ2-5	TRBD1	ATSDPTPTGTETQY
10	TRBV6-4	TRBJ2-2	NA	ASRDTTGELF
13	TRBV7-2	TRBJ2-1	NA	ASSSFGGANNEQF
11	TRBV12-3/TRBV12-4	TRBJ2-3	NA	ASTQKRTDTQY
10	TRBV14	TRBJ1-2	TRBD1	ASSLGQGNYT
12	TRBV3-1	TRBJ1-1	NA	ASSPHGMNTEAF
11	TRBV7-9	TRBJ2-7	NA	ASSLDSFYEQY
11	TRBV5-1	TRBJ1-1	NA	ASTKGGDTEAF
12	TRBV5-1	TRBJ2-3	TRBD2	ASGIGGSTDTQY
11	TRBV12-3/TRBV12-4	TRBJ2-5	NA	ASSWETQETQY
11	TRBV9	TRBJ2-1	TRBD1	ASTSDRGNEQF
15	TRBV4-2	TRBJ2-1	NA	ASSQVFGPAGDNEQF
13	TRBV5-1	TRBJ2-5	TRBD1	ASSPGQGVGETQY
9	TRBV30	TRBJ1-2	NA	AWSGYLGYT
12	TRBV6-5	TRBJ2-7	NA	ASSFSGDLYEQY
10	TRBV5-6	TRBJ2-2	NA	ASTENTGELF
14	TRBV7-3	TRBJ1-2	NA	ASSPYARAQSDGYT
13	TRBV15	TRBJ1-4	NA	ATSRSGATNEKLF
15	TRBV4-2	TRBJ2-3	TRBD2	ASSQGGLAGGTDTQY
10	TRBV2	TRBJ2-5	NA	ASRFPQETQY
14	TRBV6-2/TRBV6-3	TRBJ2-3	TRBD2	ASSRLAGVGTDTQY
12	TRBV6-6	TRBJ1-2	NA	ASSYSTWDYGYT
13	TRBV7-8	TRBJ2-5	TRBD1	ASSQGTGVGETQY
10	TRBV12-3/TRBV12-4	TRBJ1-2	NA	ASSSEGYGYT
11	TRBV12-3/TRBV12-4	TRBJ2-7	NA	ASSLEVRYEQY
13	TRBV11-1	TRBJ2-5	NA	ASSLITGPDVTQY
11	TRBV7-2	TRBJ2-4	NA	ASSLGSNNIQY
11	TRBV12-3/TRBV12-4	TRBJ2-1	TRBD2	ASKREDYNEQF
17	TRBV9	TRBJ2-3	NA	ASSLHPPFGGGFADTQY
12	TRBV24-1	TRBJ2-5	NA	ATSDFQREETQY
14	TRBV12-3/TRBV12-4	TRBJ2-7	TRBD2	ASSSPGLARAYEQY
11	TRBV15	TRBJ1-1	NA	ATSRARNTEAF
13	TRBV11-3	TRBJ2-1	NA	ASSLEIGGAFEQF
12	TRBV12-3/TRBV12-4	TRBJ1-1	TRBD1	ASSPGQLNTEAF